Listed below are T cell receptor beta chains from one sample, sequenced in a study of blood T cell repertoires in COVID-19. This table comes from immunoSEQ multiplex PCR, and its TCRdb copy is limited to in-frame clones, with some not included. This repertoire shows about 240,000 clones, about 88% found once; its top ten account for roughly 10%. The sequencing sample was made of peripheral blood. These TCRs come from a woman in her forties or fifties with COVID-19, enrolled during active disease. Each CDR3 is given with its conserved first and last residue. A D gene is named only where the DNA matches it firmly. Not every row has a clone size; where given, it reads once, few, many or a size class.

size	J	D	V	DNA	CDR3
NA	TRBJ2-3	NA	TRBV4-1	TGCGCCAGCAGCCAAGAAAGTACGGGTAGCAGGCAGTATTTT	CASSQESTGSRQYF
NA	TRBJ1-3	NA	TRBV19	TGTGCCAGTACTCTGACAGTGGACCCTGGAAACACCATATATTTT	CASTLTVDPGNTIYF
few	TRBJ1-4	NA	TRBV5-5	TGTGCCAGCAGCTCTTCCGGGAGGTTAGAAAAACTGTTTTTT	CASSSSGRLEKLFF
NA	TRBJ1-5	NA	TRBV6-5	TGTGCCAGCAGTCAGGGGAACCAGCCCCAGCATTTT	CASSQGNQPQHF
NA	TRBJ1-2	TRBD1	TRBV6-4	TGTGCCAGCAGTGAAGGGGACAGGGGCGGCTACACCTTC	CASSEGDRGGYTF
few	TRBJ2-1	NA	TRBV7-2	TGTGCCAGCAGCTTAAGACGACAGCCTTACAATGAGCAGTTCTTC	CASSLRRQPYNEQFF
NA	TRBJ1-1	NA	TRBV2	TGTGCCAGCAGTCTAATACCCTCCGGACAGACTTTTGAAGCTTTCTTT	CASSLIPSGQTFEAFF
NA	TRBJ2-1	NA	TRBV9	TGTGCCAGCAGCGTAGATCAGGGCCGGTCGTACAATGAGCAGTTCTTC	CASSVDQGRSYNEQFF
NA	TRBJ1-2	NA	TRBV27	TGTGCCAGCAGTTTGGCGGGAACCTATGGCTACACCTTC	CASSLAGTYGYTF
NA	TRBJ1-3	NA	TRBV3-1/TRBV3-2	TGTGCCAGCAGCCAAGGAACGGGGTACGTCGCTGGAAACACCATATATTTT	CASSQGTGYVAGNTIYF
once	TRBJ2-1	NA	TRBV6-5	TGTGCCAGCAGAAGCGCATACAATGAGCAGTTCTTC	CASRSAYNEQFF
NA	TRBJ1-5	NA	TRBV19	TGTGCCAGTAGCCCGGGCGGGTACGTTAGCAATCAACCCCAGCATTTT	CASSPGGYVSNQPQHF
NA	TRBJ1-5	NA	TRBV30	TGTGCCTGGAGTGGGACAGCCCTCAATCAGCCCCAGCATTTT	CAWSGTALNQPQHF
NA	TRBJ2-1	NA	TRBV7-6	TGTGCCAGCAGCTTACCGGGCGGGGGCCGAGGGGCCTACAATGAGCAGTTCTTC	CASSLPGGGRGAYNEQFF
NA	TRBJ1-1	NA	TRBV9	TGTGCCAGCAGCGTAGGAGACAGCCACAACACTGAAGCTTTCTTT	CASSVGDSHNTEAFF
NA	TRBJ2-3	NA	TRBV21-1	TGTGCCCCAACCCGGACTAGCGAAACGCGCACAGATACGCAGTATTTT	CAPTRTSETRTDTQYF
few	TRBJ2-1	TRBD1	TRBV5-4	TGTGCCAGCAGCTTAGGACAGGAGTACAATGAGCAGTTCTTC	CASSLGQEYNEQFF
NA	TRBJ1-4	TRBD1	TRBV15	TGTGCCACCAGCAGCCGGGACAGGAATCATGAAAAACTGTTTTTT	CATSSRDRNHEKLFF
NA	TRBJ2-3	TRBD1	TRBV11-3	TGTGCCAGCAGCCTACCGGGACAGGGCAGCACAGATACGCAGTATTTT	CASSLPGQGSTDTQYF
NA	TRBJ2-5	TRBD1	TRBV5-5	TGTGCCAGCAGCTTGGAAATGGGACGAACAGGGGTGTTGGAGACCCAGTACTTC	CASSLEMGRTGVLETQYF
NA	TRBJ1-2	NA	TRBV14	TGTGCCAGCAGACCAAATACCGGGACGCAGGCGGAGGGCTATGGCTACACCTTC	CASRPNTGTQAEGYGYTF
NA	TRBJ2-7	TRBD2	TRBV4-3	TGCGCCAGCAGCCCCTCACGGGGGGGTTCCTACGAGCAGTACTTC	CASSPSRGGSYEQYF
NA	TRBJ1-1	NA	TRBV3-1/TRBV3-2	TGTGCCAGCAGCTCCCGATGGAGGAGCACTGAAGCTTTCTTT	CASSSRWRSTEAFF
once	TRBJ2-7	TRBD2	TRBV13	TGTGCCAGCAGCTTAACCCTAGCGGGGGGGCTCGAAGAGCAGTACTTC	CASSLTLAGGLEEQYF
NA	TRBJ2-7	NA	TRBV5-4	TGTGCCAGCAGCTTGAATGGGGGGTACGAGCAGTACTTC	CASSLNGGYEQYF
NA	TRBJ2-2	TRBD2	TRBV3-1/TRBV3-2	TGTGCCAGCAGCCGCCCGGGGGGCACCGGGGAGCTGTTTTTT	CASSRPGGTGELFF
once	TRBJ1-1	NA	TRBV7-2	TGTGCCAGCAGCCTGAGGGGGGGGGTGAACACTGAAGCTTTCTTT	CASSLRGGVNTEAFF
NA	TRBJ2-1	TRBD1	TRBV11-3	TGTGCCAGCAGCCTCCGGGACAGGGGCGACAATGAGCAGTTCTTC	CASSLRDRGDNEQFF
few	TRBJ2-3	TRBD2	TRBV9	TGTGCCAGCAGCGTAGGGCTAGCGGGGGCCGGCGCTAGCACAGATACGCAGTATTTT	CASSVGLAGAGASTDTQYF
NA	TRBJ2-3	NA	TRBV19	TGTGCCAGTAGTAGTGCGGGCCGTAGCACAGATACGCAGTATTTT	CASSSAGRSTDTQYF
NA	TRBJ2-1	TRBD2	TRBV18	TGTGCCAGCTCACCGCGAAACCCTATTGGAGCGGGGGGTTTCTACAATGAGCAGTTCTTC	CASSPRNPIGAGGFYNEQFF
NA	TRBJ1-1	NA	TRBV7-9	TGTGCCAGCACCTCCGGGGGGGCGATCCCTAACGCTGAAGCTTTCTTT	CASTSGGAIPNAEAFF
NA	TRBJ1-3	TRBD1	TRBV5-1	TGCGCCAGCAGCCGTCGGCCGGGACAGGGGACTGGAAACACCATATATTTT	CASSRRPGQGTGNTIYF
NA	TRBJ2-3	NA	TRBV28	TGTGCCAGCAGTCACCGGACTTCTTATACGCAGTATTTT	CASSHRTSYTQYF
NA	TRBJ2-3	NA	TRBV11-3	TGTGCCAGCAGCTACCCGGGGAGAGATACGCAGTATTTT	CASSYPGRDTQYF
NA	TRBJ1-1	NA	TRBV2	TGTGCCAGCAGTGACCGCGACGGGGGAAACACTGAAGCTTTCTTT	CASSDRDGGNTEAFF
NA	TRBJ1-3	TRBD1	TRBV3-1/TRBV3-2	TGTGCCAGCAGCCAAGGCGACAGGGTAAACACCATATATTTT	CASSQGDRVNTIYF
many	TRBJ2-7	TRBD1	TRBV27	TGTGCCAGCGGGACAGGGCCTAAAGGCGAGCAGTACTTC	CASGTGPKGEQYF
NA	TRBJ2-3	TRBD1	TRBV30	TGTGCCTGGAGTGTAGGGTCAGGGGGCGGAGATACGCAGTATTTT	CAWSVGSGGGDTQYF
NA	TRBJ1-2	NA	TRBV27	TGTGCCAGCCGGGGGGGATACGGGTACACCTTC	CASRGGYGYTF
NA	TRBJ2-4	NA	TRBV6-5	TGTGCCGGCTCAGCGGGCGACATTCAGTACTTC	CAGSAGDIQYF
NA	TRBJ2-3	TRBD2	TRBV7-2	TGTGCCAGCAGCCAATTCTACGCGGGGGGAACAGATACGCAGTATTTT	CASSQFYAGGTDTQYF
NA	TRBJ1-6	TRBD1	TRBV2	TGTGCCAGCAGTCTCGTGGGACAGAAGAGCTCCTATAATTCACCCCTCCACTTT	CASSLVGQKSSYNSPLHF
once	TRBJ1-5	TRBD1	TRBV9	TGTGCCAGCGGCCAGGGGGTTTTGGGCAATCAGCCCCAGCATTTT	CASGQGVLGNQPQHF
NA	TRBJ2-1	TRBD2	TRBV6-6	TGTGCCAGCAGTTACTCCAGCGGGGGGGGGAATGAGCAGTTCTTC	CASSYSSGGGNEQFF
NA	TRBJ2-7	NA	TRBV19	TGTGCCAGTAGTCCCGGACAACTGGGATCGTACGAGCAGTACTTC	CASSPGQLGSYEQYF
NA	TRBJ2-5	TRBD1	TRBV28	TGTGCCAGCAGTTTATCAGAGGGGGCGCGTAAGGGGGAGACCCAGTACTTC	CASSLSEGARKGETQYF
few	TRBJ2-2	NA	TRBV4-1	TGCGCCAGCAGCGGTAGTTACTTT	CASSGSYF
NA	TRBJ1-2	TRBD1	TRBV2	TGTGCCAGCAGCGGAGACAGGGGCTATGGCTACACCTTC	CASSGDRGYGYTF
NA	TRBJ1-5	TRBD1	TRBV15	TGTGCCACCAGCAGAGGTATAGGGGACAGGGATAGCAATCAGCCCCAGCATTTT	CATSRGIGDRDSNQPQHF
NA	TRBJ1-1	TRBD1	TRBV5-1	TGCGCCAGCAGCTTCTTAGGGGGCGATTATAATGGTGAAGCTTTCTTT	CASSFLGGDYNGEAFF
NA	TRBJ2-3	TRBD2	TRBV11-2	TGTGCCAGCAGCCCTCGAGCGGGGGGGAGCACAGATACGCAGTATTTT	CASSPRAGGSTDTQYF